The clone carrying this TCR beta chain was seen at least ten times. Antigen: not known. The data derive from a study of T cells in Graves' hyperthyroidism and ophthalmopathy. Template material for amplifying TCR beta CDR3 regions consisted of RNA transcripts. Researchers ran a first-round RT-PCR on the TCR CDR3 using the HTBI primer set. Each CDR3 protein gets one entry after TCRdb re-called the multiplex PCR reads with MiXCR. Of 450,000 to 700,000 distinct CDR3 sequences listed, 46% are singletons. This CDR3 is 12 amino acids long. Trimming pared 1 base from V and 7 bases from J, leaving 7 bases between. Study-wide results and limits: By a 13 V-J model, ophthalmopathy was set apart from stable hyperthyroidism.

Researchers defined stable Graves' hyperthyroidism as no ophthalmopathy progression within 18 months. The rearrangement joins TRBV12-3 or TRBV12-4 to TRBJ1-2; D is ambiguous. This TCR came from a woman younger than 35 with Graves' hyperthyroidism. The sample taken for sequencing was peripheral blood or thyroid tissue (not recorded which). The CDR3 DNA follows: TGTGCCAGCAGTTTAGACGACTTTGGCTACACCTTC. Protein sequence: CASSLDDFGYTF.